These 31 T cell receptor beta chains originate from one sample sequenced in a study of OX40 agonist ivuxolimab in advanced cancers. Libraries were prepared by immunoSEQ multiplex PCR; TCRdb keeps only in-frame clonotypes and omits some of them. Of about 68,000 clones listed, under 90% are singletons. Sequencing was performed on CD4+ or CD8+ T cells sorted from blood, taken in a trial of the OX40 agonist ivuxolimab. The receptors stem from an adult with an advanced solid tumor such as melanoma, head and neck, liver or kidney cancer.

This clone is a singleton in its sample. V usage is TRBV6-6 and J usage is TRBJ1-4; the match to TRBD1 covers 7 bases. This CDR3 contains 15 residues. Germline V CDR1 and CDR2: MNHNY, SVGAGI (reference sequence). The ends lost 7 bases at V and 8 bases at J; junction bases unmatched: 13. The CDR3 nucleotides are TGTGCCAGCACCCTAGCACAGGGGATGGGCGAAAAACTGTTTTTT. It is translated as CASTLAQGMGEKLFF.

The CDR3 here is CASSWSTGGRKLFF. The CDR3 DNA reads as TGTGCCAGCAGTTGGTCGACAGGGGGTAGAAAACTGTTTTTT. This chain links TRBV28 with TRBJ1-4; 9 bases match TRBD1. Germline V lookup: CDR1 MDHEN, CDR2 SYDVKM. The CDR3 is 14 residues long. Trimming cost V 4 bases and J 10 bases; bases outside gene matches: 7. The entire variable domain, with the rest obtained from reference TRBV28 and TRBJ1-4, is as follows: DVKVTQSSRYLVKRTGEKVFLECVQDMDHENMFWYRQDPGLGLRLIYFSYDVKMKEKGDIPEGYSVSREKKERFSLILESASTNQTSMYLCASSWSTGGRKLFFGSGTQLSVL.

Note on this clone: One junction end does not reproduce the germline sequence, and a read error may be involved. The rearrangement joins TRBV7-7 to TRBJ2-2, with a possible D match to TRBD1 (6 bases). CDR1 SSHAT and CDR2 FNYEAQ come from the germline V gene (reference sequence). The CDR3 is 14 residues long. For the CDR3, the DNA is TGTGCTAGCAGCTTACAGGGAAACACCGGGGAGCTGTTTTTT. This encodes CASSLQGNTGELFF.

The chain joins TRBV18 to TRBJ2-2; 13 positions agree with TRBD2. Germline values: CDR1 KGHSH, CDR2 LQKENI. Trimming took 3 bases from V and 5 from J; bases not matched to a gene: 0. The CDR3 has 15 amino acids. CDR3 region: CASSPGLAGTGELFF. The CDR3 coding sequence is TGTGCCAGCTCACCGGGACTAGCGGGGACCGGGGAGCTGTTTTTT.

The rearrangement links TRBV5-1 to TRBJ2-5; 8 bases map to TRBD2. The CDR3 is made up of 15 amino acids. J gave up 5 bases and V 2 bases, and 8 bases lay outside the gene matches. In germline, CDR1 is SGHRS, CDR2 YFSETQ. The CDR3 spells CASSLRTSPEETQYF. In nucleotides, the CDR3 is TGCGCCAGCAGCTTAAGGACTAGCCCTGAGGAGACCCAGTACTTC.

V gene TRBV7-2 combines with J gene TRBJ1-1; D is unresolved. The V and J ends lost 5 bases and 1 base respectively, with 11 bases between them. The CDR3 spans 14 residues. Germline lookup yields CDR1 SGHTA and CDR2 FQGNSA. In DNA form, the CDR3 reads TGTGCCAGCAGCCCCCCCCGCAAGAACACTGAAGCTTTCTTT. Its protein is CASSPPRKNTEAFF. Full variable domain (outside the CDR3, taken from reference TRBV7-2 and TRBJ1-1): GAGVSQSPSNKVTEKGKDVELRCDPISGHTALYWYRQSLGQGLEFLIYFQGNSAPDKSGLPSDRFSAERTGGSVSTLTIQRTQQEDSAVYLCASSPPRKNTEAFFGQGTRLTVV.

The chain joins TRBV9 to TRBJ1-1; TRBD1 might be the D (5 bases). The CDR3 runs to 13 residues. Germline V gives CDR1 SGDLS, CDR2 YYNGEE. With 0 bases removed from V and 5 bases from J, the gap between germline ends came to 8 bases. In DNA form, the CDR3 reads TGTGCCAGCAGCGTAGAGTCAGGGACTGAAGCTTTCTTT. Translated: CASSVESGTEAFF.

The DNA for the CDR3 is TGTGCCAGCAGCGTATTAGGGCTAGCGGGGGGACAAGAGACCCAGTACTTC. Residues: CASSVLGLAGGQETQYF. This chain uses TRBV9 with TRBJ2-5; 11 positions agree with TRBD2. The CDR3 is 17 residues long. V lost 1 base, J lost 2 bases, and 7 bases stayed unmatched. Per the germline V gene, CDR1 is SGDLS and CDR2 is YYNGEE.

Sample share makes this clone medium-sized. This chain uses TRBV5-1 with TRBJ1-1; possibly TRBD1 for D (5 bases). CDR1 is SGHRS and CDR2 is YFSETQ in the germline V gene. Trimming left V 5 bases short and J 0 bases short, with 14 bases between. This CDR3 has 15 residues. DNA for the CDR3: TGCGCCAGCAGAGGGCAGGGAGGCATGAACACTGAAGCTTTCTTT. Translated, it gives CASRGQGGMNTEAFF.

The chain joins TRBV2 to TRBJ1-4, with TRBD1 as a possible D gene (6 bases). Trimming shortened V by 7 bases and J by 4 bases, and 16 bases separated the two germline ends. This CDR3 comprises 15 residues. CDR1 is SNHLY, CDR2 FYNNEI, per germline. The CDR3 DNA follows: TGTGCCAGCATGGAACAGGGCGGTAGTAATGAAAAACTGTTTTTT. Its translation is CASMEQGGSNEKLFF.

This rearrangement joins TRBV19 to TRBJ1-1, with D possibly TRBD1 on 5 matching bases. The germline V and J ends were trimmed by 5 bases and 0 bases, with 10 bases remaining between them. This CDR3 has 14 amino acids. Germline V gene sequence: CDR1 LNHDA, CDR2 SQIVND (reference sequence). The CDR3 region has the DNA TGTGCCAGTAGTCGAGACAGACTGAACACTGAAGCTTTCTTT. Translating gives CASSRDRLNTEAFF.

This chain joins TRBV18 and TRBJ2-5; 11 bases line up with TRBD2. The junction had 6 bases not matched to a gene; V was cut back by 4 bases and J by 5 bases. Germline CDR1 is KGHSH and CDR2 is LQKENI. CDR3 length: 15 residues. The CDR3 loop reads CASSRASGGLETQYF. The DNA for the CDR3 is TGTGCCAGCTCACGGGCTAGCGGGGGGCTGGAGACCCAGTACTTC.

V usage is TRBV5-1 and J usage is TRBJ1-1; 8 positions match TRBD1. CDR1 SGHRS and CDR2 YFSETQ come from the germline V gene. V shed 4 bases, J shed 4 bases, and the junction held 6 bases outside the gene matches. The CDR3 runs 14 residues. The CDR3 DNA is TGCGCCAGCAGCACACAGGGGGTTGGCACTGAAGCTTTCTTT. Its translation is CASSTQGVGTEAFF. The entire variable domain, with the rest obtained from reference TRBV5-1 and TRBJ1-1, is as follows: KAGVTQTPRYLIKTRGQQVTLSCSPISGHRSVSWYQQTPGQGLQFLFEYFSETQRNKGNFPGRFSGRQFSNSRSEMNVSTLELGDSALYLCASSTQGVGTEAFFGQGTRLTVV.

The chain recombines TRBV7-9 with TRBJ2-5; 11 nucleotides align to TRBD1. Losses at the gene ends were 3 bases for V and 5 bases for J; bases not matched to a gene: 5. Germline values: CDR1 SEHNR, CDR2 FQNEAQ (reference sequence). The CDR3 has 15 residues. This CDR3 reads CASSFWTGGEETQYF. The CDR3 DNA sequence: TGTGCCAGCAGCTTCTGGACAGGGGGCGAGGAGACCCAGTACTTC.

Only one count was recorded for this clone. V gene TRBV27 combines with J gene TRBJ2-2; possibly TRBD1 or TRBD2 for D (5 bases each). Trimming shortened V by 1 base and J by 7 bases, and 19 bases separated the two germline ends. The germline V gene has CDR1 MNHEY and CDR2 SMNVEV (reference sequence). CDR3 size: 17 residues. The CDR3 loop is CASSLWVGAASGGELFF. The CDR3 DNA reads as TGTGCCAGCAGTTTATGGGTCGGGGCCGCGAGTGGCGGGGAGCTGTTTTTT.

In its sample, this clone was seen a few times. This sequence joins TRBV5-6 and TRBJ2-5; D is uncertain. Germline V gene lookup returns CDR1 SGHDT and CDR2 YYEEEE. The CDR3 spans 11 residues. V lost 0 bases and J lost 4, with 1 base in between. The CDR3 loop reads CASSLVETQYF. CDR3 DNA sequence: TGTGCCAGCAGCTTGGTAGAGACCCAGTACTTC. Combining the CDR3 with reference TRBV5-6 and TRBJ2-5 gives the whole variable domain DAGVTQSPTHLIKTRGQQVTLRCSPKSGHDTVSWYQQALGQGPQFIFQYYEEEERQRGNFPDRFSGHQFPNYSSELNVNALLLGDSALYLCASSLVETQYFGPGTRLLVL.

V usage is TRBV7-2 and J usage is TRBJ2-3, with TRBD2 matching over 9 bases. This CDR3 has 15 amino acids. Germline V gene sequence: CDR1 SGHTA, CDR2 FQGNSA. Trimming cost V 3 bases and J 4 bases; bases outside gene matches: 5. The CDR3: CASSFLAGLADTQYF. Written as DNA, the CDR3 is TGTGCCAGCAGCTTCCTAGCGGGGCTCGCAGATACGCAGTATTTT.

In its sample, this clone was seen a few times. J is TRBJ2-7 and V is TRBV18; tentatively, D is TRBD2 (5 bases). Germline CDR1 KGHSH, CDR2 LQKENI. The CDR3 contains 15 residues. Trimming removed 1 base at V and 1 base at J, with 11 bases between. The CDR3 coding sequence is TGTGCCAGCTCACCACGACGGACGGGATCCTACGAGCAGTACTTC. Encoded protein: CASSPRRTGSYEQYF.

This chain connects TRBV21-1 to TRBJ2-3; the listed D gene, TRBD1, was not tested against the DNA. TRBV21-1 is flagged as a pseudogene. CDR3 size: 15 residues. CDR3: CASSQQGDSTDTQYF. CDR3 sequence (DNA): TGTGCCAGCAGCCAGCAGGGGGATAGCACAGATACGCAGTATTTT.

The chain has TRBV5-1 and TRBJ2-7, with D possibly TRBD2 on 6 matching bases. The germline V gene encodes CDR1 SGHRS and CDR2 YFSETQ. V lost 0 bases to trimming and J lost 7 bases, with 17 bases between them. CDR3 length: 15 amino acids. This chain's CDR3 is CASSLATGFAGEQYF. The CDR3 bases are TGCGCCAGCAGCTTGGCTACAGGTTTCGCGGGGGAGCAGTACTTC.

The V and J genes are TRBV4-3 and TRBJ1-6; D is unclear. V was trimmed by 0 bases and J by 7 bases, leaving 13 bases between them. This CDR3 comprises 16 residues. The germline gives CDR1 LGHNA, CDR2 YSLEER. The DNA for the CDR3 is TGCGCCAGCAGCCAAGAAGCCCCTTGGATGAATTCACCCCTCCACTTT. Protein: CASSQEAPWMNSPLHF.

This chain uses TRBV5-1 with TRBJ2-2; possible D gene TRBD2, 5 bases. Germline V lookup: CDR1 SGHRS, CDR2 YFSETQ. V dropped 8 bases and J dropped 5 bases, with 16 bases sitting between them. There are 14 residues in the CDR3. The CDR3 is CASGYPEGTGELFF. DNA for the CDR3: TGCGCCAGTGGGTACCCCGAGGGTACCGGGGAGCTGTTTTTT.

The V call is TRBV27, the J call TRBJ2-7; TRBD1 matches at 10 bases. The CDR3 contains 14 residues. V lost 6 bases to trimming and J lost 0 bases; unmatched junction nucleotides: 2. Per the germline V gene, CDR1 is MNHEY and CDR2 is SMNVEV (reference sequence). DNA of the CDR3: TGTGCCAGCAGCAGACAGGGGGCCTCCTACGAGCAGTACTTC. Its translation: CASSRQGASYEQYF.

The chain employs TRBV4-3 and TRBJ2-3; 8 nucleotides align to TRBD2. The CDR3 sequence is 16 residues long. V shed 0 bases and J 8 bases; nucleotides not matched to a gene: 10. Germline lookup yields CDR1 LGHNA and CDR2 YSLEER. CDR3 sequence reads: CASSQDVAGSVSTQYF. The CDR3 region has the DNA TGCGCCAGCAGCCAAGATGTAGCGGGGTCCGTCAGTACGCAGTATTTT.

V and J are TRBV6-5 and TRBJ1-1; possible D gene TRBD1, 6 bases. V gave up 6 bases and J gave up 3 bases, with 11 bases separating them. The CDR3 has 13 amino acids. The V gene's germline CDR1 is MNHEY and CDR2 SVGAGI. The CDR3 sequence is CASRRQDYTEAFF. CDR3 nucleotide sequence: TGTGCCAGCAGGAGACAGGACTACACTGAAGCTTTCTTT.

This rearrangement joins TRBV9 to TRBJ1-5; TRBD1 is a possible D gene (5 bases). Germline V gene lookup returns CDR1 SGDLS and CDR2 YYNGEE. Trimming left V 0 bases short and J 4 bases short, with 17 bases between. This CDR3 comprises 17 residues. DNA for the CDR3: TGTGCCAGCAGCGTAGTGGGAGGGGTTGTGTGGAATCAGCCCCAGCATTTT. Protein: CASSVVGGVVWNQPQHF.

The genes are TRBV6-6 and TRBJ1-2, with D tentatively TRBD1 (5 bases). The V gene lost 2 bases and the J gene lost 4 bases, with 5 bases spanning the gap. Looked up from germline, CDR1 is MNHNY and CDR2 is SVGAGI (reference sequence). The CDR3 loop spans 12 amino acids. CDR3 coding DNA: TGTGCCAGCAGTTACGGGGGCTATGGCTACACCTTC. Protein product: CASSYGGYGYTF.

V and J are TRBV10-1 and TRBJ2-1; 7 positions match TRBD2. The V gene end was trimmed by 4 bases and the J gene end by 0 bases; junction bases not matched to a gene: 3. This CDR3 region has 15 residues. CDR1 WNHNN and CDR2 SYGVQD come from the germline V gene (reference sequence). CDR3 in amino acids: CASSGGGNSYNEQFF. Written as DNA, the CDR3 is TGCGCCAGCAGTGGGGGGGGAAACTCCTACAATGAGCAGTTCTTC.

The chain combines TRBV6-5 with TRBJ2-1, with D possibly being TRBD1 (6 bases). V was trimmed by 4 bases and J by 4 bases, leaving 14 bases between them. The CDR3 is 15 residues long. In germline, CDR1 is MNHEY, CDR2 SVGAGI. The CDR3 spells CASSSQGQGYNEQFF. CDR3 in DNA: TGTGCCAGCAGTTCCCAGGGGCAGGGTTACAATGAGCAGTTCTTC.

This CDR3 reads CASTLAGHSYEQYF. CDR3 DNA sequence: TGTGCCAGCACCTTAGCGGGACACTCCTACGAGCAGTACTTC. The genes are TRBV6-5 and TRBJ2-7, with 8 positions matching TRBD2. Germline V gives CDR1 MNHEY, CDR2 SVGAGI. The CDR3 consists of 14 residues. V lost 7 bases to trimming and J lost 0 bases; unmatched junction nucleotides: 5.

This clone was counted between two and nine times. The genes are TRBV7-2 and TRBJ1-6; TRBD1 aligns across 9 bases. The junction had 3 bases not matched to a gene; V was cut back by 1 base and J by 14 bases. This CDR3 is built from 13 residues. Germline V gene data show CDR1 as SGHTA and CDR2 as FQGNSA. The CDR3 nucleotides are TGTGCCAGCAGCTTAGGGACAGGGGAAACCCTCCACTTT. Its protein is CASSLGTGETLHF.